This is a list of T cell receptor beta chains from one sample in a study of beta chain features in type 1 diabetes. Here immunoSEQ multiplex PCR was the method, and the copy in TCRdb shows in-frame clones only, minus some. Of a few hundred thousand clones listed, approximately 13% are singletons. The sample comprised naive CD4+ T cells from blood. The origin of the receptors is a man aged 30 to 39 in good health. The conserved cysteine and the conserved F or W are not part of the CDR3 here. Each record gives: V gene, clone size, J gene, CDR3 length, CDR3 protein. Size is omitted from some rows. Given values are once, few, many or a class for expanded clones.

TRBV11-2	.	TRBJ2-2	13	ASSKGQGLTGELF
TRBV27	few	TRBJ2-5	17	ASSYLPFSGDRGQETQY
TRBV25-1	few	TRBJ1-6	10	ASSQGNSPLH
TRBV2	.	TRBJ1-2	10	ASRLGGYGYT
TRBV10-3	.	TRBJ2-1	12	AISGTRSDNEQF
TRBV30	few	TRBJ1-1	9	AWRLGTEAF
TRBV27	.	TRBJ1-2	11	ASSRQGALGYT
TRBV4-1	.	TRBJ1-1	12	ASSHGTGNTEAF
TRBV19	.	TRBJ1-2	10	ASRIQGGGYT
TRBV19	few	TRBJ2-7	12	ASSYRDPGYEQY
TRBV2	few	TRBJ2-7	11	ASSEDRAYEQY
TRBV15	.	TRBJ1-6	12	ATSRDWRDSPLH
TRBV29-1	.	TRBJ2-7	11	SVLAGGTYEQY
TRBV7-9	.	TRBJ2-7	12	ASSLESRTYEQY
TRBV13	.	TRBJ2-3	13	ASSSGLAQGDTQY
TRBV2	.	TRBJ2-1	13	ASSNPGTRLNEQF
TRBV5-1	.	TRBJ1-1	11	ASSRQSNTEAF
TRBV2	few	TRBJ2-3	11	ASSGGPTDTQY
TRBV30	.	TRBJ1-1	11	AWGAGAFTEAF
TRBV27	few	TRBJ1-2	12	ASSFGITNYGYT
TRBV9	few	TRBJ2-5	12	ASSVEGSSETQY
TRBV19	few	TRBJ2-5	14	ASSATSGRVRETQY
TRBV6-5	few	TRBJ1-6	12	ASKRAAYNSPLH
TRBV25-1	few	TRBJ2-7	12	ASSNPGQGDEQY
TRBV6-5	few	TRBJ2-7	11	ASSRGTSGEQY
TRBV27	few	TRBJ1-1	13	ASSFTGVLNTEAF
TRBV12-5	few	TRBJ1-1	11	ASGLGQLKEAF
TRBV13	few	TRBJ2-6	13	ASSLKGSGANVLT
TRBV21-1	.	TRBJ2-3	12	ASPSTAPRDTQY
TRBV15	few	TRBJ1-2	12	ATSRDMGYYGYT
TRBV9	few	TRBJ2-3	12	ASSVSGTGDTQY
TRBV2	few	TRBJ2-3	12	ASSGTSGTDTQY
TRBV6-1	.	TRBJ2-5	11	ASSGTDQETQY
TRBV14	.	TRBJ2-5	12	ASSRWEQSETQY
TRBV7-2	.	TRBJ1-6	15	ASSLLFTGPKDSPLH
TRBV4-3	.	TRBJ2-3	15	ASSLRSAAFSTDTQY
TRBV5-4	.	TRBJ1-2	11	ASRSGQINGYT
TRBV4-3	.	TRBJ2-3	14	ASTPKTSRVTDTQY
TRBV30	.	TRBJ1-1	14	AWASTGGAGNTEAF
TRBV4-3	few	TRBJ1-4	13	ASRRRLAENEKLF
TRBV5-5	few	TRBJ2-7	11	ASSWDSSYEQY
TRBV9	.	TRBJ2-5	13	ASSVEGVTGETQY
TRBV10-3	.	TRBJ1-1	9	ATQEDGEAF
TRBV19	few	TRBJ1-2	11	ASSPDHNYGYT
TRBV29-1	few	TRBJ2-3	11	SVEDVRGDTQY
TRBV30	few	TRBJ2-3	14	AWSRGGGRGQDTQY